The present TCR beta chain was sequenced within a study of blood T cells in healthy people across ages. Regarding the study as a whole: Diversity was higher, and naive CD4+ cells more numerous, in long-lived donors than in aged donors.

Peripheral blood, about 10 milliliters per donor, was collected. Per-sample PBMC isolation yielded at least 7 million cells. Germline V lookup: CDR1 MNHEY, CDR2 SVGEGT. The V end lost 6 bases, the J end lost 2 bases, and 18 bases lay between the germline ends. The CDR3 extends over 16 amino acids. A few counts support this clonotype. Its cognate antigen is unknown. A second about 7 to 12 cycle PCR used barcoded and J-beta primers. TCRdb re-called the 5' RACE reads through MiXCR, storing one row per CDR3 protein. The table shows around 1.7 million distinct CDR3 sequences, with about 28% occurring only once.

The clonotype was recovered from a woman aged 25 to 45 in good health. Sequencing used blood. J is TRBJ2-3 and V is TRBV6-2 or TRBV6-3, with D maybe TRBD2 (6 bases). The CDR3 bases are TGTGCCAGCAGCCCGCTAGCGTTGATAATCACAGATACGCAGTATTTT. The encoded protein is CASSPLALIITDTQYF.